This T cell receptor (beta chain) was sequenced in a study of naive and memory T cell subsets (dated by TCRdb to 2016 to 2017). For the wider study: The study applied an open-source, UMI-based TCR alpha and beta sequencing pipeline to sorted naive and memory peripheral blood T cell subsets. The results of the functional CMV T cell responses matched the IgG serology results in every case. RNA was DNase-treated and reverse transcribed with TCR constant-region primers, mostly using SuperScript III.

What the research found in general, with its limitations: Single alpha or beta chain sequences, rather than paired alpha/beta receptors, were used to define clonotypes. After error correction, only a single occurrence was seen for over 95% of naive TCR sequences, so much steeper abundance distributions were produced than in memory subsets. The repertoire findings for the naive and memory subsets could not be validated, as no ground truth was available. TCR abundance followed a power law with an exponent that was different for naive and memory subsets but consistent across the three individuals. In both CD4 and CD8 cells, the Gini index increased while Shannon and inverse Simpson diversity decreased from naive through CM, EM and EMRA. RNA-based TCR counts may be influenced by expression changes linked to T cell activation and differentiation.

Relative to germline, V is 6 bases shorter and J is 4 bases shorter, with 16 bases between their ends. In the germline V gene, CDR1 corresponds to MDHEN and CDR2 to SYDVKM. The CDR3 spans 15 residues, from the cysteine through the phenylalanine. Here the CDR3 DNA is all that survives: 45 bases in frame from base 1. The library was generated by UMI-ligation and nested PCR. An equimolar mix of two oligonucleotides covering both TRBC1 and TRBC2 was used as the beta constant-region primer. Four rounds of PCR, combining the SP2 primer with nested alpha and beta constant-region primers, were used to amplify the ligated cDNA. A single-stranded oligonucleotide containing the SP2 primer and a 12-nucleotide UMI was joined to the 3' end of the cDNA by T4 RNA ligase 1. Incubation of the ligation reaction lasted about 18-25 hours at 16 degrees C. PCR2 was usually performed as a SYBR Green qPCR and halted at a preset threshold so that over-amplification would not occur. All purifications after the first were performed with Agencourt AMPure XP magnetic beads. Library amounts were measured by Qubit and library quality was assessed on a TapeStation, where the main peak was expected at around 650 bp. Pooled libraries were sequenced on an Illumina MiSeq with v2 2x251 paired-end kits, typically giving roughly 0.9-2.1 million reads per sample. Each sample's library went into the pool at roughly 4 nM, and about 4.5-8% PhiX was added to help with cluster recognition. The original methods were these. V and J genes were assigned to Demultiplexor-processed FASTQ reads by Decombinator through tag matching, with a single base-pair mismatch being allowed. UMIs were used by Collapsinator to correct both sequencing errors and frequency errors arising from PCR heterogeneity. CDR3Translator translated TCRs and extracted CDR3s from the conserved cysteine to the FGXG phenylalanine, flagging non-productive sequences. Gini, Shannon entropy and inverse Simpson indices were calculated on repertoires that had been subsampled to equal numbers of UMI-defined TCRs. Power-law fits to clonotype abundance distributions were performed by maximum likelihood within the linear range. Similar UMI counts, unique TCR numbers and clonal distributions were obtained with the pipeline and with MIGEC on one naive CD8 sample. The repertoires were searched for about 7,000 CMV-associated CDR3 sequences that had been compiled from VDJdb and a published dataset. TCRdb reworked the public reads: Q25 trimming with fastp, MiXCR clone assembly, productive beta chains retained. Rows matching on CDR3 protein sequence are summarized as one entry with the most common DNA and genes. Here the V and J calls rest on TCRdb's processing, not on the authors' analysis. Present in this sample are 95,000 to 150,000 distinct CDR3 sequences, 35% to 40% of which were seen just once. The ten most abundant clones make up approximately 0.9% of the sample.

Separate amplification of TCR alpha and beta chain libraries was performed from the second PCR step onward. Donor CMV status was determined by IFNgamma production from CD4+ T cells after overnight stimulation of fresh PBMCs with CMV viral lysate. Using Miltenyi beads, CD4 T cells were first positively selected, and CD8 T cells were then positively selected from the CD4-negative fraction. After staining for CD3, CD4, CD8, CD45RA, CD27 and a live/dead dye, cells were sorted on a BD Aria II into four subsets based on CD45RA and CD27. Blood came from a few healthy volunteers, each fractionated into CD4 and CD8 T cells and then into four differentiation subsets. Roughly 120 ml of peripheral blood was collected from each donor, and PBMC were isolated from the blood using Ficoll-Paque PLUS density-gradient centrifugation. Sorted cells were lysed in RLT buffer, after which RNA was extracted using a Qiagen RNeasy kit and stored at -80 degrees C.

With respect to this clonotype: Its antigen remains unidentified. Qualities for individual bases were not recorded, and no much larger clone is one base off.

This TCR was sampled from a human donor in good health. The sample taken for sequencing was central memory CD4+ T cells from blood. The intended sense of this specimen's cell subset or site label: central memory, CD45RA- CD27+. The rearranged segments are TRBV28 and TRBJ1-3; 5 matching bases give a weak D call of TRBD1. The nucleotides read TGTGCCAGCAGCTTCACCCCCCACAGGGGAAACACCATATATTTT. This yields the protein CASSFTPHRGNTIYF.